This T cell receptor beta chain was identified during a study of T cells expressing NK-cell markers. Study background: One of eight sequenced donors was HCMV-seronegative; the other seven were seropositive.

Researchers built TCR beta cDNA using 5'RACE template switching with UMIs. TCRdb re-called the 5' RACE reads and shows each CDR3 protein once, DNA omitted. This listing includes about 430,000 distinct CDR3 sequences. The CDR3 runs to 18 residues. The germline V gene encodes CDR1 MNHEY and CDR2 SVGAGI. For this clonotype: The antigen is unknown.

Regarding the study as a whole: Evidence did not settle whether expanded NKG2C+ T cell clones targeted HCMV. The contribution of dominant NKG2C+ clonotypes to CD8+ T cells in five to seven donors was roughly 1.0-8%.

Sequencing input: blood T cells: a sorted CD56 or NKG2C T cell subset, CD4+ or CD8+ T cells, or bulk PBMC T cells (not recorded which). The receptor was derived from a woman in her fifties or sixties in good health. This chain uses TRBV6-5 with TRBJ2-4; TCRdb outputs TRBD2, but without DNA this stays unchecked. CDR3 loop: CASSFLAPPAGGKNIQYF.